This T cell receptor beta chain is drawn from a study of T-cell memory formation after mild COVID-19. cDNA libraries for TCR alpha and TCR beta, carrying sample barcodes and UMIs, came from 5'RACE with constant-segment primers. MiXCR was run by TCRdb on the 5' RACE reads, yielding one entry per CDR3 protein. The repertoire consists of under 200,000 distinct CDR3 sequences, with 25% to 40% occurring once and the leading ten covering around 12%. The junction had 3 bases not matched to a gene; V was cut back by 4 bases and J by 7 bases. CDR3 length: 14 residues. CDR1 and CDR2 from the germline V gene are SGHRS and YFSETQ. Study results and limitations: Balance between CD4 and CD8 was seen in clones contracting day 15 to 85, and a CD4+ lean was seen in later expanders. Certain responding clones were present in pre-infection memory, suggesting participation of cross-reactive memory.

On this clonotype itself: Antigen: not known.

The sample comprised PBMCs or a T cell subset sorted from them (not recorded which). This receptor was obtained from an adult woman who had mild COVID-19 (a few samples of this study predate the infection). Cell type and time point are not known. V usage is TRBV5-1 and J usage is TRBJ1-6; 9 positions agree with TRBD1. The CDR3 DNA follows: TGCGCCAGCAGCAACGGGACAGGGAATTCACCCCTCCACTTT. Protein: CASSNGTGNSPLHF.